This entry lists 14 T cell receptor beta chains sequenced from one sample in a study of T cells in tumors after PD-1 blockade. Sequencing used immunoSEQ multiplex PCR; TCRdb keeps in-frame clones, though not all of them. The sample lists some 4,900 clones; over 50% were seen once. The sample in question was tumor tissue, obtained before anti-PD-1 treatment. The receptors derive from a human donor with cutaneous squamous cell carcinoma.

This clone showed up just a few times. The chain recombines TRBV10-1 with TRBJ1-5, with D maybe TRBD1 (5 bases). This CDR3 comprises 12 residues. V gave up 4 bases and J gave up 7 bases, with 8 bases separating them. Germline lookup yields CDR1 WNHNN and CDR2 SYGVQD (reference sequence). The CDR3 DNA is TGCGCCAGCAGTGCAGGGAGCCAGCCCCAGCATTTT. As protein: CASSAGSQPQHF.

The V and J genes are TRBV6-5 and TRBJ1-1; the match to TRBD1 covers 12 bases. This CDR3 has 16 residues. Per germline, CDR1 MNHEY and CDR2 SVGAGI. V lost 4 bases and J lost 4; bases outside the gene matches: 7. CDR3 in DNA: TGTGCCAGCAGTTTAGGGACAGGGGGCGCGGGCACTGAAGCTTTCTTT. This gives the protein CASSLGTGGAGTEAFF.

This rearrangement joins TRBV5-6 to TRBJ2-5, with a weak D call TRBD2 (7 bases). CDR1 and CDR2 from the germline V gene are SGHDT and YYEEEE. The CDR3 runs to 15 residues. Trimming took 4 bases from V and 1 from J, leaving 14 bases between them. The CDR3 nucleotides read TGTGCCAGCAGCGGGGGGGCGAGCGTCCAAGAGACCCAGTACTTC. This translates into CASSGGASVQETQYF.

This chain uses TRBV2 with TRBJ1-4; D is ambiguous. The germline V gene has CDR1 SNHLY and CDR2 FYNNEI. This CDR3 region has 13 residues. Deletions cut 6 bases from V and 0 bases from J, with 5 bases between. CDR3 coding DNA: TGTGCCAGCAGCCGAGCAACTAATGAAAAACTGTTTTTT. It translates to CASSRATNEKLFF.

This chain connects TRBV5-8 to TRBJ1-6; TRBD1 matches 9 bases. Looked up from germline, CDR1 is SGHTS and CDR2 is YDEGEE. The CDR3 is 19 amino acids. V shed 7 bases, J shed 0 bases, and the junction held 14 bases outside the gene matches. DNA of the CDR3: TGTGCCAGCGGATTTACAGGGGGCTTCTCCAGCTCCTATAATTCACCCCTCCACTTT. This gives the protein CASGFTGGFSSSYNSPLHF.

This clone was seen a handful of times. The gene calls are TRBV9 and TRBJ2-1, with D possibly being TRBD2 (7 bases). Germline CDR1 reads SGDLS; CDR2 reads YYNGEE. The germline V and J ends were trimmed by 3 bases and 13 bases, with 14 bases remaining between them. This CDR3 is 12 amino acids long. This chain's CDR3 is CASSAGGGFQFF. The CDR3 region has the DNA TGTGCCAGCAGCGCGGGGGGCGGGTTTCAGTTCTTC.

The chain combines TRBV6-5 with TRBJ2-3; D uncertain. The germline gives CDR1 MNHEY, CDR2 SVGAGI. The CDR3 is 12 residues long. V shed 7 bases and J shed 2 bases, with 7 bases lying between them. Here the CDR3 DNA reads TGTGCCAGCACAGCGTACACAGATACGCAGTATTTT. As protein: CASTAYTDTQYF.

The gene calls are TRBV11-2 and TRBJ2-7; 9 bases align to TRBD2. This CDR3 has 18 residues. Unmatched junction bases numbered 11, after V lost 2 bases and J lost 0 bases. Per the germline V gene, CDR1 is SGHAT and CDR2 is FQNNGV. DNA of the CDR3: TGTGCCAGCAGCTTATACAAAGCGGGGGGCCCGGTCTCCTACGAGCAGTACTTC. Amino acids: CASSLYKAGGPVSYEQYF.

Sample share makes this clone large. The chain combines TRBV10-3 with TRBJ1-6; D uncertain. Germline assignment: CDR1 ENHRY and CDR2 SYGVKD. V gave up 3 bases and J gave up 4 bases, with 7 bases separating them. The CDR3 covers 14 residues. CDR3 nucleotide sequence: TGTGCCATCAGTGATGGGTTATATAATTCACCCCTCCACTTT. Residues: CAISDGLYNSPLHF.

The chain links TRBV19 to TRBJ2-2; D perhaps matches TRBD1 (5 bases). This CDR3 has 14 amino acids. V gave up 6 bases and J gave up 1 base, with 9 bases separating them. Germline V lookup: CDR1 LNHDA, CDR2 SQIVND (reference sequence). This chain's CDR3 is CASSTQGNTGELFF. CDR3 DNA sequence: TGTGCCAGTAGCACCCAGGGGAACACCGGGGAGCTGTTTTTT.

The CDR3 sequence is CASSWWAGTVYGYTF. CDR3 bases: TGTGCCAGCAGCTGGTGGGCCGGGACGGTTTATGGCTACACCTTC. This chain uses TRBV5-6 with TRBJ1-2, with D perhaps TRBD1 (5 bases). CDR3 size: 15 residues. V lost 3 bases to trimming and J lost 5 bases, with 17 bases between them. The V gene's germline CDR1 is SGHDT and CDR2 YYEEEE.

V gene TRBV2 combines with J gene TRBJ1-1, with TRBD1 matching 8 bases. The CDR3 is 13 residues long. V was pared by 6 bases and J by 4 bases, with 4 bases of the junction left unmatched. From germline, CDR1 is SNHLY and CDR2 FYNNEI. This chain's CDR3 is CASRRTGGTEAFF. In DNA form, the CDR3 reads TGTGCCAGCAGGCGAACAGGGGGCACTGAAGCTTTCTTT.

The chain combines TRBV5-8 with TRBJ2-2, with 8 bases aligning to TRBD2. V lost 0 bases and J lost 4; bases outside the gene matches: 2. The CDR3 totals 15 residues. The germline gives CDR1 SGHTS, CDR2 YDEGEE. This chain's CDR3 is CASSLVRGGTGELFF. The CDR3 region has the DNA TGTGCCAGCAGCTTGGTTCGGGGGGGCACCGGGGAGCTGTTTTTT.

This chain links TRBV12-3 or TRBV12-4 with TRBJ2-7, with D hard to call. This CDR3 region has 12 residues. The V end was cut by 3 bases, the J end by 7 bases, with 10 bases between. CDR3 DNA sequence: TGTGCCAGCAGTTTTGGTGCGGTTGAGCAGTACTTC. This encodes CASSFGAVEQYF.